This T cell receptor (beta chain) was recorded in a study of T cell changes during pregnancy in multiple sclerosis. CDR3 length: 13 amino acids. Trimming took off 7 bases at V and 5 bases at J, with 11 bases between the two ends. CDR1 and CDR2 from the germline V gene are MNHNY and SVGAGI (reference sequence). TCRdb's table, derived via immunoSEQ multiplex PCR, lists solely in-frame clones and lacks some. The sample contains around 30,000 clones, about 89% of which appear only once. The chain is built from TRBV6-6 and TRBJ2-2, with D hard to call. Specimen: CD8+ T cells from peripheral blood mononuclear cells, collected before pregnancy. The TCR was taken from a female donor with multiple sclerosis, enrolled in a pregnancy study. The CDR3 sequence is CASTSTGTGELFF. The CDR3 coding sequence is TGTGCCAGCACCTCGACTGGGACCGGGGAGCTGTTTTTT.